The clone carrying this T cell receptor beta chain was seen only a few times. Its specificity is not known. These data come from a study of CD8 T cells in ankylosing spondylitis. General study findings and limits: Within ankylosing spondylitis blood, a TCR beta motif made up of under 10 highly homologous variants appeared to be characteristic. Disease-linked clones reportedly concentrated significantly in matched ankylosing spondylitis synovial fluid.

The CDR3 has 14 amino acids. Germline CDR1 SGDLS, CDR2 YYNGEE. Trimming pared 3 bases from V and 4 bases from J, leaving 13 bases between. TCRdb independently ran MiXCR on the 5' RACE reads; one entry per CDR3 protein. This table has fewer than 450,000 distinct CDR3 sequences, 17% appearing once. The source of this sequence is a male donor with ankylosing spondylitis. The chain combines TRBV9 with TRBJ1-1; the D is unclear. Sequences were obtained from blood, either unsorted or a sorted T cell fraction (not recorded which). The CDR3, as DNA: TGTGCCAGCAGCGCCAGTGTCGGCGGCACTGAAGCTTTCTTT. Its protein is CASSASVGGTEAFF.